This TCR beta chain was retrieved from a study of CD8+ T cells in alopecia areata. The study, taken as a whole, reports: Between patients, shared TCR sequences were less clear than in mice. This was possibly due in part to HLA diversity in the patient population. Sequences from scalp samples also cover resident alphabeta T cells of normal skin. Affected scalp, especially in alopecia totalis/universalis, had a higher clonality than normal scalp did.

Extracted from the samples, RNA was reverse transcribed into cDNA to serve as the sequencing template. Only in-frame clones appear in the TCRdb table, and some are missing; sequencing was by immunoSEQ multiplex PCR. The table lists 5,500 to 9,000 clones, 64% of them singletons. V dropped 0 bases and J dropped 1 base, with 10 bases sitting between them. This CDR3 spans 16 amino acids. Germline V CDR1 and CDR2: LGHNA, YSLEER. Notes on this clone: Its antigen is currently unknown.

Samples from alopecia areata patients were lesional scalp punch biopsies and peripheral blood. The source of this sequence is a human donor with alopecia areata. The sample consisted of skin, taken at week 0. The chain links TRBV4-3 to TRBJ2-1; D may correspond to TRBD1 or TRBD2 (5 bases each). CDR3 sequence (DNA): TGCGCCAGCAGCCAAGATCCGGGACCTTCCTACAATGAGCAGTTCTTC. This sequence encodes CASSQDPGPSYNEQFF.